The 15 T cell receptor beta chains listed next were all sequenced from one sample in a study of blood T cells in healthy people across ages. The authors ran a second PCR of 7 to 11 cycles using a sample-barcoded 5' primer and a J-beta primer mix. TCRdb analysed the 5' RACE reads with MiXCR anew, one entry per CDR3 protein. The sample has roughly 1.7 million distinct CDR3 sequences; almost 35% are singletons. The sample consisted of blood. The receptors originated from a woman younger than 45 in good health.

The chain carries TRBV4-2 and TRBJ2-7, with D hard to call. V was shortened by 4 bases and J by 0 bases, with 10 bases between the two germline ends. Germline V lookup: CDR1 LGHNA, CDR2 YNFKEQ. The CDR3 sequence is 14 residues long. CDR3 region: CASSPVWSSYEQYF. For the CDR3, the DNA is TGTGCCAGCAGCCCGGTCTGGAGCTCCTACGAGCAGTACTTC.

The chain is built from TRBV7-2 and TRBJ1-1; the D gene is possibly TRBD1 (5 bases). The germline CDR1 and CDR2 sequences are SGHTA and FQGNSA. Trimming stripped 1 base from V and 5 bases from J, with 14 bases between. This CDR3 has 15 amino acids. The CDR3 here is CASSLVSGKNTEAFF. As DNA, the CDR3 is TGTGCCAGCAGCTTAGTATCAGGGAAGAATACTGAAGCTTTCTTT. Based on the CDR3 plus reference TRBV7-2 and TRBJ1-1, the full variable domain is GAGVSQSPSNKVTEKGKDVELRCDPISGHTALYWYRQSLGQGLEFLIYFQGNSAPDKSGLPSDRFSAERTGGSVSTLTIQRTQQEDSAVYLCASSLVSGKNTEAFFGQGTRLTVV.

The sample holds a few counts of this clonotype. The chain joins TRBV18 to TRBJ2-7; TRBD1 is a possible D gene (5 bases). Trimming left V 1 base short and J 3 bases short, with 7 bases between. There are 13 residues in the CDR3. From germline, CDR1 is KGHSH and CDR2 LQKENI. CDR3 nucleotides: TGTGCCAGCTCACCACGACAGATCTACGAGCAGTACTTC. Encoded protein: CASSPRQIYEQYF.

This clonotype has more than one count but fewer than ten. The chain carries TRBV5-1 and TRBJ2-1; possibly TRBD1 for D (6 bases). CDR1 and CDR2 from the germline V gene are SGHRS and YFSETQ. This CDR3 has 16 residues. The V and J ends lost 0 bases and 6 bases respectively, with 16 bases between them. DNA of the CDR3: TGCGCCAGCAGCTTGGGGACAGCACTGATACCCAATGAGCAGTTCTTC. As protein: CASSLGTALIPNEQFF.

In the case of this clonotype: Compared with germline, one end of the junction differs, possibly owing to a read error. The chain combines TRBV6-6 with TRBJ1-4; D perhaps matches TRBD1 (5 bases). The germline V gene has CDR1 MNHNY and CDR2 SVGAGI (reference sequence). The CDR3 length is 16 residues. CDR3 region: CTSRRGAQNHNEKLFF. CDR3 in DNA: TGTACCAGCAGAAGGGGCGCCCAGAACCATAATGAAAAACTGTTTTTT.

This clonotype was observed many times. The chain links TRBV4-1 to TRBJ1-2; tentative D call: TRBD1 (6 bases). The germline V gene encodes CDR1 MGHRA and CDR2 YSYEKL. Trimming cost V 0 bases and J 0 bases, with 8 bases left between them. The CDR3 is 15 amino acids. CDR3 region: CASSQERDTNYGYTF. The CDR3 DNA reads as TGCGCCAGCAGCCAAGAAAGGGACACTAACTATGGCTACACCTTC.

The V and J genes are TRBV7-9 and TRBJ2-7, with a tentative D call TRBD1 (6 bases). The CDR3 length is 14 residues. Germline CDR1 is SEHNR and CDR2 is FQNEAQ (reference sequence). V shed 4 bases and J shed 5 bases, with 15 bases lying between them. CDR3 protein: CASSWTDRSDEQYF. DNA of the CDR3: TGTGCCAGCAGCTGGACAGATCGATCGGACGAGCAGTACTTC.

In this sample, this clonotype turned up a few times. CDR3 protein: CASSIGTGTPYGYTF. CDR3 in DNA: TGTGCCAGCAGCATTGGGACAGGGACCCCCTATGGCTACACCTTC. This chain joins TRBV5-5 and TRBJ1-2, with 9 positions matching TRBD1. This CDR3 has 15 residues. V shed 4 bases, J shed 4 bases, and the junction held 8 bases outside the gene matches. Germline V gene sequence: CDR1 SGHKS, CDR2 YYEKEE (reference sequence).

A few counts support this clonotype. The rearrangement uses TRBV21-1 and TRBJ2-5. TRBV21-1 is an annotated pseudogene. The CDR3 is 12 residues long. The CDR3 nucleotides read TGTGCCAGCAGCGCCAAGGTCAAGTACCAGTACTTC. Translation: CASSAKVKYQYF.

This clonotype was detected only a few times. The rearrangement links TRBV15 to TRBJ2-7; TRBD1 aligns across 11 bases. The CDR3 consists of 14 residues. V was clipped by 5 bases and J by 6 bases; unmatched bases: 6. Germline CDR1 LNHNV, CDR2 YYDKDF (reference sequence). CDR3 in amino acids: CATSSRTGGFEQYF. CDR3 nucleotides: TGTGCCACCAGCTCGCGGACAGGGGGCTTCGAGCAGTACTTC.

In its sample, this clonotype was seen once. CDR3 in amino acids: CASTRQGQLFF. The CDR3 coding sequence is TGTGCCAGCACTCGACAGGGGCAACTGTTTTTT. The chain uses TRBV6-1 and TRBJ2-2, with 8 nucleotides matching TRBD1. CDR1 MNHNS and CDR2 SASEGT come from the germline V gene. Trimming took 7 bases from V and 14 from J; bases not matched to a gene: 6. This CDR3 has 11 amino acids.

This clonotype has just a few counts. The V and J genes are TRBV18 and TRBJ2-1; no clear D gene. The germline V and J ends were trimmed by 2 bases and 6 bases, with 11 bases remaining between them. The CDR3 is 14 residues long. Germline V lookup: CDR1 KGHSH, CDR2 LQKENI. This CDR3 reads CASSPGHTGNEQFF. Here the CDR3 DNA reads TGTGCCAGCTCACCAGGGCACACGGGCAATGAGCAGTTCTTC.

Of note for this clonotype: An end of the junction differs from the germline gene, which may be a read error. The rearrangement joins TRBV4-1 to TRBJ2-7, with TRBD1 identical over 8 bases. This CDR3 has 15 amino acids. Germline V gives CDR1 MGHRA, CDR2 YSYEKL. The CDR3 sequence is CDSNHGQGGSHEQYF. The CDR3 DNA reads TGCGACAGCAACCATGGACAGGGTGGATCCCACGAGCAGTACTTC.

The chain joins TRBV5-1 to TRBJ1-5; no reliable D call. V dropped 2 bases and J dropped 7 bases, with 10 bases sitting between them. The CDR3 has 13 residues. In germline, CDR1 is SGHRS, CDR2 YFSETQ. CDR3 loop: CASSFDGLQPQHF. The CDR3 DNA reads as TGCGCCAGCAGCTTCGACGGGCTGCAGCCCCAGCATTTT.

The chain is built from TRBV20-1 and TRBJ2-3; 8 positions match TRBD2. J lost 5 bases, V lost 5 bases, and 9 bases had no gene match. This CDR3 region has 14 residues. The germline V gene has CDR1 DFQATT and CDR2 SNEGSKA (reference sequence). In DNA form, the CDR3 reads TGCAGTGCTTACGGGGGGGCCGAGGTAGATACGCAGTATTTT. This codes for CSAYGGAEVDTQYF.